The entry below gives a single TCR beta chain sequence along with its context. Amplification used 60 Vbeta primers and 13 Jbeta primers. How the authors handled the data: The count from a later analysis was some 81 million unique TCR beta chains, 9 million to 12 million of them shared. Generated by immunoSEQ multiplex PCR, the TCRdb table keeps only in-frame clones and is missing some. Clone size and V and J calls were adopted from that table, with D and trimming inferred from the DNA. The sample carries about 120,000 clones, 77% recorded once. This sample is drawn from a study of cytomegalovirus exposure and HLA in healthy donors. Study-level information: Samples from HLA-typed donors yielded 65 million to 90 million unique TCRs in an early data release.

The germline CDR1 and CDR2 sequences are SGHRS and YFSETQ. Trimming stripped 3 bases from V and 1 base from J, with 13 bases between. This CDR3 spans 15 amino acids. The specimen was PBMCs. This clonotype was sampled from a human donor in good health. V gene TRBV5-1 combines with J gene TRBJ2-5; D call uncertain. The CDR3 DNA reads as TGCGCCAGCAGCTCAATTAGCCAGTTCCAAGAGACCCAGTACTTC. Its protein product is CASSSISQFQETQYF.